This T cell receptor beta chain was retrieved from a study of blood T cell repertoires in COVID-19. As for the study in general: T cells, B-cell-depleted T cells, or PBMCs provided the cDNA or gDNA that served as material.

In the authors' workflow: Cell counts per sample came from amplifying reference gene primers. Assay used: immunoSEQ multiplex PCR; TCRdb lists only in-frame clones, some missing. The DNA was the basis for D and trimming; V, J and clone size are from that table. The top ten clones hold approximately 5% of a sample with roughly 150,000 clones, roughly 88% of them seen once. What was sequenced was peripheral blood. The sequence came from a man between 18 and 35 years old with COVID-19, enrolled during active disease.

The CDR3 here is CSGSDRGRETQYF. The CDR3 DNA is TGCAGCGGATCGGACAGGGGGCGAGAGACCCAGTACTTC. This chain joins TRBV29-1 and TRBJ2-5, with 11 bases lining up with TRBD1. CDR1 SQVTM and CDR2 ANQGSEA come from the germline V gene. V lost 7 bases, J lost 4 bases, and 5 bases stayed unmatched. The CDR3 contains 13 residues.